The entry below gives a single T cell receptor (beta chain) sequence along with its context. Its antigen is still unknown. The length of the CDR3 is 14 residues. Germline assignment: CDR1 LGHNA and CDR2 YNFKEQ. With 0 bases removed from V and 7 bases from J, the gap between germline ends came to 12 bases. The source of the sample is a study of cytotoxic CD8 clonotypes in ibrutinib-treated CLL. Whole-study findings and limits: Measured clonality at baseline was greater than in age-matched healthy donors and tracked with circulating CD8+ T-cell counts.

A 1 in 200,000 to 1 in 1 million T cell depth was the sequencing target. The data were produced by immunoSEQ multiplex PCR, yet TCRdb's version contains in-frame clones alone and is incomplete. The sample carries some 200,000 clones, around 72% recorded once. Sequencing was performed on PBMCs, taken after 24 months of ibrutinib treatment. The gene calls are TRBV4-2 and TRBJ1-1, with no clear D. The receptor comes from a human donor with chronic lymphocytic leukemia. The CDR3 nucleotides read TGTGCCAGCAGCCAAGAGAGTGGTATCGGTGAAGCTTTCTTT. It encodes CASSQESGIGEAFF.